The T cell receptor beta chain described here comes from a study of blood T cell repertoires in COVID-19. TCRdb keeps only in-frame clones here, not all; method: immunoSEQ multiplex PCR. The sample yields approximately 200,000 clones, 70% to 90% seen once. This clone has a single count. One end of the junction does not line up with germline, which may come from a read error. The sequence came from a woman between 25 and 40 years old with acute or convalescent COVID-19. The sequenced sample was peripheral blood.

CDR3 DNA: TGTGCTAGCAGCCCACACAGCGGGAGCTCCTACAATGAGCAGTTCTTC. Translating it yields CASSPHSGSSYNEQFF. The chain is built from TRBV7-7 and TRBJ2-1; 8 bases are shared with TRBD2. The CDR3 is made up of 16 amino acids. Germline CDR1 is SSHAT and CDR2 is FNYEAQ (reference sequence).